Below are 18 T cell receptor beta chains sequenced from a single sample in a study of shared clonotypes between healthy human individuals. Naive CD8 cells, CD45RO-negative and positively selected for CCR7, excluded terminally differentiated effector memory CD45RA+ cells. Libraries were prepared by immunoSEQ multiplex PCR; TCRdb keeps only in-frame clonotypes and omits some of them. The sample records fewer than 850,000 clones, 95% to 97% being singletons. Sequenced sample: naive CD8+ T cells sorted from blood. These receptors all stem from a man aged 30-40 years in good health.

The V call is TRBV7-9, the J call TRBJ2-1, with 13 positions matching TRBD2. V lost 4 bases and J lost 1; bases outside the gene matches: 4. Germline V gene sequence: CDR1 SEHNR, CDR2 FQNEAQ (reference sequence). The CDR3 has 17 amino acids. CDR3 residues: CASSSRTSGRSYNEQFF. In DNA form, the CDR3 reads TGTGCCAGCAGCTCCAGGACTAGCGGGAGATCCTACAATGAGCAGTTCTTC.

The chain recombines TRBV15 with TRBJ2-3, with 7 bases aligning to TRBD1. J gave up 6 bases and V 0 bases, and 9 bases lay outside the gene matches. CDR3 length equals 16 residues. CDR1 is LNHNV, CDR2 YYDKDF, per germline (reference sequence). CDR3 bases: TGTGCCACCAGCAGAGAGTTCGGACAGGAGGCTGATACGCAGTATTTT. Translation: CATSREFGQEADTQYF.

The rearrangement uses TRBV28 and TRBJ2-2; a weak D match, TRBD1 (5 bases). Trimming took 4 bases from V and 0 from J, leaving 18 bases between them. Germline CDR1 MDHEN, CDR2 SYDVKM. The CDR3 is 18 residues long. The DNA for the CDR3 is TGTGCCAGCAGTTCAGCGACAGTGCGGCCCGCGAACACCGGGGAGCTGTTTTTT. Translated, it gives CASSSATVRPANTGELFF.

For the CDR3, the DNA is TGTGCCAGCAGTTACTCCCAATCGGGTCACCCCGAGCAGTACTTC. It translates to CASSYSQSGHPEQYF. The rearrangement links TRBV6-6 to TRBJ2-7; D unclear. CDR1 MNHNY and CDR2 SVGAGI come from the germline V gene (reference sequence). CDR3 length: 15 amino acids. V dropped 0 bases and J dropped 6 bases, with 15 bases sitting between them.

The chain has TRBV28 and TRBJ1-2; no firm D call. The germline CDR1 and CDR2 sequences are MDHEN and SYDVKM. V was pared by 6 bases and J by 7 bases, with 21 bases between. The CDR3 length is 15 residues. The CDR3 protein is CASRALGLATGGYTF. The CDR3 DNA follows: TGTGCCAGCAGGGCCCTGGGTTTGGCGACGGGTGGCTACACCTTC.

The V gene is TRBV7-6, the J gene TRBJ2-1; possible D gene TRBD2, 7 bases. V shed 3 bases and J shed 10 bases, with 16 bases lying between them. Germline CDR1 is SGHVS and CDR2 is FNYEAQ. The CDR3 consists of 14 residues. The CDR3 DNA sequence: TGTGCCAGCAGCTTTGACGGGGGGCTTCGGGAGCAGTTCTTC. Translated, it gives CASSFDGGLREQFF.

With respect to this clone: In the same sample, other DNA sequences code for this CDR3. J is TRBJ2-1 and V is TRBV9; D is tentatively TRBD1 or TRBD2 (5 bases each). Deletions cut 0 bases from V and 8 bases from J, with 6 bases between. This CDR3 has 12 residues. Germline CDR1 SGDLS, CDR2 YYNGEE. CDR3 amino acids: CASSVGGYEQFF. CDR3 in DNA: TGTGCCAGCAGCGTAGGGGGGTATGAGCAGTTCTTC.

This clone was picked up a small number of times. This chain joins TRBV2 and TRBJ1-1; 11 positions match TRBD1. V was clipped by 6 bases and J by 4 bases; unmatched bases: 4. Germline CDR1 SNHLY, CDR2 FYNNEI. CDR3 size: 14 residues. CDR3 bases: TGTGCCAGCAGGGGTGGACAGGGGGCCACTGAAGCTTTCTTT. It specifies CASRGGQGATEAFF.

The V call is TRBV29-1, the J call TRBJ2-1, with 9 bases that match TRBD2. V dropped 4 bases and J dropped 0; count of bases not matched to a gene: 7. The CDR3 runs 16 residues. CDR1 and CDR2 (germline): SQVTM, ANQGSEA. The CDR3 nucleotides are TGCAGCGTTGGCTGGACTAGCGATCGCTCCTACAATGAGCAGTTCTTC. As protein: CSVGWTSDRSYNEQFF.

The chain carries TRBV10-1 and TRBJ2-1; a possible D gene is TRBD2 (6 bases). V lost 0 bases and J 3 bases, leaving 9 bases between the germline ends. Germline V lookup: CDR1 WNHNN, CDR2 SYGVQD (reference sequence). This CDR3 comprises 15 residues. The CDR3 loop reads CASSESIADYNEQFF. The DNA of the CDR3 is TGCGCCAGCAGTGAGTCGATAGCGGACTACAATGAGCAGTTCTTC.

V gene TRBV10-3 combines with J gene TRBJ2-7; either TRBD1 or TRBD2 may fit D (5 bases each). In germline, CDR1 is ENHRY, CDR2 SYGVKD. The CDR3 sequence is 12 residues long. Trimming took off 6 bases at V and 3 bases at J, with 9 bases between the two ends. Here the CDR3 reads CAIREGYYEQYF. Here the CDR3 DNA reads TGTGCCATCAGAGAGGGGTACTACGAGCAGTACTTC.

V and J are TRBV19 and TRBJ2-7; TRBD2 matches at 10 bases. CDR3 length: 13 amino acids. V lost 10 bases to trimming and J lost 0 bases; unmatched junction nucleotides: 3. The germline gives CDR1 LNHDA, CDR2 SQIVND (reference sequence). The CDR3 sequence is CATGLADSYEQYF. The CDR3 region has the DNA TGTGCCACCGGACTAGCGGACTCCTACGAGCAGTACTTC.

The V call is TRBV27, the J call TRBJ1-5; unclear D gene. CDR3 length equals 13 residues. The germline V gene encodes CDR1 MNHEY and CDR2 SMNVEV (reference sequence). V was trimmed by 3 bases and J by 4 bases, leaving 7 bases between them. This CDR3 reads CASSFGINQPQHF. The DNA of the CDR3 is TGTGCCAGCAGTTTCGGAATTAATCAGCCCCAGCATTTT.

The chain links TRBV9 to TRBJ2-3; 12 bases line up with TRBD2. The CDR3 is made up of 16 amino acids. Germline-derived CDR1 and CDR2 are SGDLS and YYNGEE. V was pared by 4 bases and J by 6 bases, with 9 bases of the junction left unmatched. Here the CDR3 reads CASSSRTSGMGDTQYF. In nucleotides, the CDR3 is TGTGCCAGCAGCTCCCGGACTAGCGGGATGGGGGATACGCAGTATTTT.

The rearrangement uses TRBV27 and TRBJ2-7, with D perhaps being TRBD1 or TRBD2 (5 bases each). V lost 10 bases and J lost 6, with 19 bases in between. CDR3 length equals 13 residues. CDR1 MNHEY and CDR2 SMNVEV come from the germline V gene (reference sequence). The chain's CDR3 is CATSPAGTREQYF. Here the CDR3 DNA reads TGTGCCACCTCTCCGGCCGGGACCCGCGAGCAGTACTTC.

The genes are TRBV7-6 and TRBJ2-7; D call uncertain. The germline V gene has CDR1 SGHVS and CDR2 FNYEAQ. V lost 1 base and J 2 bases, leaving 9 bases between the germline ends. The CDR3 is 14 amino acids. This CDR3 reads CASSLGTETYEQYF. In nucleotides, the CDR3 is TGTGCCAGCAGCTTAGGCACTGAAACCTACGAGCAGTACTTC.

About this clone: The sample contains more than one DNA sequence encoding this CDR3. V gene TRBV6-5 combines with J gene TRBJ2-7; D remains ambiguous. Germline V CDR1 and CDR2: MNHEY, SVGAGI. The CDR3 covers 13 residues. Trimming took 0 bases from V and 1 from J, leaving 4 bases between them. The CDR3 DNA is TGTGCCAGCAGTTACTCGACATCCTACGAGCAGTACTTC. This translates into CASSYSTSYEQYF.

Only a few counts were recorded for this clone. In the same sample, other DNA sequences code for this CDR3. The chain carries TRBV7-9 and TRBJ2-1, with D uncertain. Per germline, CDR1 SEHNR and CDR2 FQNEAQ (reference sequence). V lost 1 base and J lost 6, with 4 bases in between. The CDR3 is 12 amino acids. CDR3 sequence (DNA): TGTGCCAGCAGCTTAGTTGGCAATGAGCAGTTCTTC. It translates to CASSLVGNEQFF.